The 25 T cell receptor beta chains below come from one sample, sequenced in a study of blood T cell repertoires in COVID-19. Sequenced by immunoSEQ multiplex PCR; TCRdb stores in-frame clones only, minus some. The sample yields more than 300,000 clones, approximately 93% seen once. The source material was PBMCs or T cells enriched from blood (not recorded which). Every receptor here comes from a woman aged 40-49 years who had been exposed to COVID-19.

The CDR3 nucleotides read TGCGCCAGCAGTCGGGGAGTGGCTCAGGGGACGGGTTCACCCCTCCACTTT. Encoded protein: CASSRGVAQGTGSPLHF. The chain links TRBV23-1 to TRBJ1-6; maybe TRBD1 (6 bases). TRBV23-1 is designated an ORF whose function remains uncertain. The CDR3 extends over 17 amino acids. V dropped 4 bases and J dropped 9 bases, with 22 bases sitting between them.

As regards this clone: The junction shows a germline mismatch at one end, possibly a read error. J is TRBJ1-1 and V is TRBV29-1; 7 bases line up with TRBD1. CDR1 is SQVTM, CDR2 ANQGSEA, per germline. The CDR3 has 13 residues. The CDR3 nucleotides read TGCAGCGTTCAAGACAGGGTCTTCACTGAAGCTTTCTTT. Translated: CSVQDRVFTEAFF. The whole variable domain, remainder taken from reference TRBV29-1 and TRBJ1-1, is SAVISQKPSRDICQRGTSLTIQCQVDSQVTMMFWYRQQPGQSLTLIATANQGSEATYESGFVIDKFPISRPNLTFSTLTVSNMSPEDSSIYLCSVQDRVFTEAFFGQGTRLTVV.

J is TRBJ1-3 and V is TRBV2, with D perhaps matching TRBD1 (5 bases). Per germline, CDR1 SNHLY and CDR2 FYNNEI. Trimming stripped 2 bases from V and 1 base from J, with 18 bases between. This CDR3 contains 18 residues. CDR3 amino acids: CASSEIKGSLASGNTIYF. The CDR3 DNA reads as TGTGCCAGCAGTGAAATCAAGGGGTCCCTCGCGTCTGGAAACACCATATATTTT.

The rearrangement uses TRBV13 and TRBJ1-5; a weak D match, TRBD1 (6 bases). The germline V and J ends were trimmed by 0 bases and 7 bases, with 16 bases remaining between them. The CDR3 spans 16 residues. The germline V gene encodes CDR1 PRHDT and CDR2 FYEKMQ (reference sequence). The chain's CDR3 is CASSLGLTGREQPQHF. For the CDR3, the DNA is TGTGCCAGCAGCTTAGGCCTAACAGGGCGAGAGCAGCCCCAGCATTTT.

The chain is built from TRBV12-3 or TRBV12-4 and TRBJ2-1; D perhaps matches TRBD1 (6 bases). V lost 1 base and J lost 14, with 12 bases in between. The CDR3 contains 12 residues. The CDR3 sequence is CASSLDDRPKFF. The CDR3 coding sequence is TGTGCCAGCAGTTTAGATGACAGGCCTAAGTTCTTC.

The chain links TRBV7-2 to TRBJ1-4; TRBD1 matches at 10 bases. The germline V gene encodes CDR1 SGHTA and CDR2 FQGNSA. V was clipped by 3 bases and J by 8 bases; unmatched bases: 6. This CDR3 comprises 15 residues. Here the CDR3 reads CASSLTGTGAEKLFF. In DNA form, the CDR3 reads TGTGCCAGCAGCTTGACCGGGACAGGGGCCGAAAAACTGTTTTTT.

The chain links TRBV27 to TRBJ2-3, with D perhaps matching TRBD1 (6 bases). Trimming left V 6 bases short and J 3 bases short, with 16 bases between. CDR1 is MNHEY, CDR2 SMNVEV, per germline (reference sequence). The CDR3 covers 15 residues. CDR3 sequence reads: CASRKQGRWTDTQYF. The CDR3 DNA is TGTGCCAGCAGAAAACAGGGTCGGTGGACAGATACGCAGTATTTT.

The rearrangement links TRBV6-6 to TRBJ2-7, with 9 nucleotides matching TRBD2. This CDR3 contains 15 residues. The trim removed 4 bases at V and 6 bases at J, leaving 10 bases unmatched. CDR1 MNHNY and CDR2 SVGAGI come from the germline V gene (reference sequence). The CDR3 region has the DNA TGTGCCAGCAGTTCCCGAGGTCAAGCGGGAGGCGAGCAGTACTTC. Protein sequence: CASSSRGQAGGEQYF.

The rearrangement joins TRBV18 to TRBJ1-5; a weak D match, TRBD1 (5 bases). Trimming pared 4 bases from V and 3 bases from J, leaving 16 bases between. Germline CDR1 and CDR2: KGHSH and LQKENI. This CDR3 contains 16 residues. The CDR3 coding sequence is TGTGCCAGCTCACTTCGACAGCGGGAGCTCAATCAGCCCCAGCATTTT. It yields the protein CASSLRQRELNQPQHF.

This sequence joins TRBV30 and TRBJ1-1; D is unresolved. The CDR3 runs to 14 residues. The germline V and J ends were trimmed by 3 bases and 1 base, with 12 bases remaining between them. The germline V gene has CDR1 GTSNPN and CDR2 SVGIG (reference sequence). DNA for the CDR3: TGTGCCTGGAGCCCCCGTGGCAGGAACACTGAAGCTTTCTTT. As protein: CAWSPRGRNTEAFF.

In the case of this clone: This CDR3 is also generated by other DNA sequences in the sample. CDR3 sequence: CASSTQGDNSPLHF. CDR3 DNA sequence: TGTGCCAGTAGTACCCAGGGGGACAATTCACCCCTCCACTTT. The V call is TRBV19, the J call TRBJ1-6, with TRBD1 identical over 7 bases. This CDR3 comprises 14 residues. V lost 4 bases to trimming and J lost 7 bases; unmatched junction nucleotides: 4. Germline CDR1 is LNHDA and CDR2 is SQIVND (reference sequence).

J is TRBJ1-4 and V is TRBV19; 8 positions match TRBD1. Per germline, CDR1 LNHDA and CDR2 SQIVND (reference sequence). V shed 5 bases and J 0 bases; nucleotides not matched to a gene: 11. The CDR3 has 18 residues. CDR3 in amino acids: CASSPISGTGSTNEKLFF. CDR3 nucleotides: TGTGCCAGTAGTCCCATAAGTGGGACAGGATCAACTAATGAAAAACTGTTTTTT.

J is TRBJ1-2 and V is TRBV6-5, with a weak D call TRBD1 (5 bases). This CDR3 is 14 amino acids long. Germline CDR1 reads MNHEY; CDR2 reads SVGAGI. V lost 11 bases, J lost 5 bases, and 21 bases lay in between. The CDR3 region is CAGTTRGFEYGYTF. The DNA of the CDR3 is TGTGCCGGCACGACCCGGGGGTTTGAGTATGGCTACACCTTC.

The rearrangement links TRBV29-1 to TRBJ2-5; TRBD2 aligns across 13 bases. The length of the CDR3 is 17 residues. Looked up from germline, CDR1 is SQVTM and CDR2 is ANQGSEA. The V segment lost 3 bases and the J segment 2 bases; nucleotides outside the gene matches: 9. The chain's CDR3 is CSVDRGKGLAGQETQYF. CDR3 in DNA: TGCAGCGTTGACAGGGGCAAGGGACTAGCGGGACAAGAGACCCAGTACTTC.

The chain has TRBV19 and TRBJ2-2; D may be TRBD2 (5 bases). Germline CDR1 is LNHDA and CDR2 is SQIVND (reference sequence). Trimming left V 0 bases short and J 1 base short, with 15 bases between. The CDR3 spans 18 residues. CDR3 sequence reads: CASSIDLWNGMNTGELFF. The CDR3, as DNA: TGTGCCAGTAGTATAGACCTATGGAACGGGATGAACACCGGGGAGCTGTTTTTT.

The CDR3 DNA reads as TGTGCCAGCAGTTTGGTTTCTGGAGTTTATGGCTACACCTTC. It encodes CASSLVSGVYGYTF. This chain joins TRBV28 and TRBJ1-2; D ambiguous. V was pared by 3 bases and J by 5 bases, with 13 bases between. CDR1 and CDR2 (germline): MDHEN, SYDVKM. The CDR3 is made up of 14 amino acids.

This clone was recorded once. This CDR3 is CAISEDRGRHEQFF. As DNA, the CDR3 is TGTGCCATCAGTGAGGATAGGGGTCGACATGAGCAGTTCTTC. The chain couples TRBV10-3 to TRBJ2-1; D possibly corresponds to TRBD1 (5 bases). CDR3 size: 14 residues. V gave up 2 bases and J gave up 8 bases, with 13 bases separating them. The V gene's germline CDR1 is ENHRY and CDR2 SYGVKD.

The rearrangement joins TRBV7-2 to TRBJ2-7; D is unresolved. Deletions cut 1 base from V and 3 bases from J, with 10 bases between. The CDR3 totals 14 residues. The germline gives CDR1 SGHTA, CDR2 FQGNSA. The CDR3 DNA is TGTGCCAGCAGCTTAGGCCTGGAGAACTACGAGCAGTACTTC. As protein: CASSLGLENYEQYF.

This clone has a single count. The CDR3 coding sequence is TGTGCCAGCAGTTTGGCCAGGACAGGGGGCCGGAGCGGCTACACCTTC. It translates to CASSLARTGGRSGYTF. The gene calls are TRBV2 and TRBJ1-2, with 11 bases aligning to TRBD1. Trimming removed 5 bases from V and 8 bases from J; junction bases left unmatched: 13. The germline V gene has CDR1 SNHLY and CDR2 FYNNEI. The CDR3 totals 16 residues.

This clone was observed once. The CDR3 DNA reads TGTGCCAGCAGCCATGGGCTAGGAGGCCTTAACACCGGGGAGCTGTTTTTT. It specifies CASSHGLGGLNTGELFF. The rearrangement uses TRBV3-1 (or the pseudogene TRBV3-2) and TRBJ2-2; tentatively, D is TRBD2 (5 bases). The CDR3 length is 17 residues. Germline lookup yields CDR1 LGHDT and CDR2 YNNKEL (reference sequence). Trimming removed 3 bases from V and 2 bases from J, with 16 bases in between.

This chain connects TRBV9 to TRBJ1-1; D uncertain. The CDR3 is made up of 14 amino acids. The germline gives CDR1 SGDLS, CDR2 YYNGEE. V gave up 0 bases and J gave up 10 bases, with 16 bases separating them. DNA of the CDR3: TGTGCCAGCAGCGTAGGGAGTGCGGGGTTGGGAGCTTTCTTT. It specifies CASSVGSAGLGAFF. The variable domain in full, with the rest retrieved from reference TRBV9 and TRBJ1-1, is DSGVTQTPKHLITATGQRVTLRCSPRSGDLSVYWYQQSLDQGLQFLIQYYNGEERAKGNILERFSAQQFPDLHSELNLSSLELGDSALYFCASSVGSAGLGAFFGQGTRLTVV.

The DNA of the CDR3 is TGCAGCGGTGGACAGATCACCGGGGAGCTGTTTTTT. This gives the protein CSGGQITGELFF. The chain uses TRBV29-1 and TRBJ2-2; D is possibly TRBD1 (6 bases). This CDR3 is built from 12 residues. The germline V and J ends were trimmed by 7 bases and 4 bases, with 10 bases remaining between them. Germline V gene sequence: CDR1 SQVTM, CDR2 ANQGSEA.

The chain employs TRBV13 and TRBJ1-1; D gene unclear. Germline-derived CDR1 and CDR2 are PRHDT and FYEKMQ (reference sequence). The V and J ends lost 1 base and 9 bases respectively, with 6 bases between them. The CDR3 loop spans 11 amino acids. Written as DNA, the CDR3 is TGTGCCAGCAGCTTAGACCAGAAAGCTTTCTTT. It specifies CASSLDQKAFF.

CDR3 loop: CASSLAGTGGGDTQYF. The CDR3 bases are TGCGCCAGCAGCTTGGCGGGGACAGGGGGTGGAGATACGCAGTATTTT. The chain is built from TRBV5-1 and TRBJ2-3, with TRBD1 matching 11 bases. The junction had 5 bases not matched to a gene; V was cut back by 0 bases and J by 5 bases. The CDR3 runs to 16 residues. Looked up from germline, CDR1 is SGHRS and CDR2 is YFSETQ.

The DNA for the CDR3 is TGTGCCAGCAGCCTTAGGGGCAGGGGGCAAATTGTAGTAAAGAACATTCAGTACTTC. Translated, it gives CASSLRGRGQIVVKNIQYF. This sequence joins TRBV21-1 and TRBJ2-4; the D call TRBD1 from the table was never checked on the DNA. TRBV21-1 is recorded as a pseudogene. This CDR3 comprises 19 residues.